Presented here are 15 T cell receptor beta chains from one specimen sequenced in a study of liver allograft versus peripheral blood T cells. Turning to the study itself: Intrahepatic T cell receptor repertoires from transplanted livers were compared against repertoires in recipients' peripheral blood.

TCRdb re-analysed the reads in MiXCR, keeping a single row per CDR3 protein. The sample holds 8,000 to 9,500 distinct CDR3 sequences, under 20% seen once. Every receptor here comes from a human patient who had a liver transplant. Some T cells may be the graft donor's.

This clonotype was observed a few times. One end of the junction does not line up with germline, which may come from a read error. Here the CDR3 DNA reads TGTGCCAGCAGCTTAGCGGGAGGCGCCGCCGTTTTT. This translates into CASSLAGGAAVF. The rearrangement uses TRBV7-9 and TRBJ1-4, with unresolved D. CDR1 and CDR2 from the germline V gene are SEHNR and FQNEAQ (reference sequence). The CDR3 sequence is 12 residues long.

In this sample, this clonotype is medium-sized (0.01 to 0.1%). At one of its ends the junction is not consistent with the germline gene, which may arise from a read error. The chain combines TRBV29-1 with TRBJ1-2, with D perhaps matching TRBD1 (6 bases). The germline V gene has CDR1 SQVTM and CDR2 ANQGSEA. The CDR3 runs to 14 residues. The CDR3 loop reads CSVEVGKGGYGYTF. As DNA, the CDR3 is TGCAGCGTGGAAGTGGGGAAAGGGGGCTATGGCTACACCTTC.

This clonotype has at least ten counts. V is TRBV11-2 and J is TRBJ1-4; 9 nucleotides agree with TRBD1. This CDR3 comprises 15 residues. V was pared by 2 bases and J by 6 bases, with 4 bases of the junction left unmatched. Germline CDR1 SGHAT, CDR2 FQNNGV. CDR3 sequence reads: CASSLPGQGDEKLFF. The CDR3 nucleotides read TGTGCCAGCAGCTTACCGGGACAGGGTGATGAAAAACTGTTTTTT.

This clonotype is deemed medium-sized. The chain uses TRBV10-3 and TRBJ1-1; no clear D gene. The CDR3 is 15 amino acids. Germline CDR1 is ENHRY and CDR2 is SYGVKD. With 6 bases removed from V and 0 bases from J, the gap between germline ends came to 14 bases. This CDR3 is CAISRESFLNTEAFF. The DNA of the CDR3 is TGTGCCATCAGCCGGGAGTCGTTTTTGAACACTGAAGCTTTCTTT.

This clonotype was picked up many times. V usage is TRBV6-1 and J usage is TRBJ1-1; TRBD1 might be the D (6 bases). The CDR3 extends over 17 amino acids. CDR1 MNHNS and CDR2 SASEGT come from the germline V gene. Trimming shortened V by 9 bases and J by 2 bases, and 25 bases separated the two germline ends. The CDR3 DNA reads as TGTGCCAGTCTGAGAGGGGTGTATAGGGGGTTCAACACTGAAGCTTTCTTT. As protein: CASLRGVYRGFNTEAFF.

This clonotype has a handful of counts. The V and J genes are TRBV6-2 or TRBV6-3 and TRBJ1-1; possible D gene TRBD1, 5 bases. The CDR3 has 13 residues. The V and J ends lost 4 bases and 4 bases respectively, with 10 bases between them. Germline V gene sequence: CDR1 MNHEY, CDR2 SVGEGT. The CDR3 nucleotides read TGTGCCAGCAGTTCCTCCAGGGTCACTGAAGCTTTCTTT. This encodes CASSSSRVTEAFF.

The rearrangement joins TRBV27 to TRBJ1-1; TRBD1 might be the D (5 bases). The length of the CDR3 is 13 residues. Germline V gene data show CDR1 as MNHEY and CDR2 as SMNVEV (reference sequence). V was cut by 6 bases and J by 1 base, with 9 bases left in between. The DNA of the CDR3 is TGTGCCAGCAGCCCCGGGGGGAACACTGAAGCTTTCTTT. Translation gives CASSPGGNTEAFF.

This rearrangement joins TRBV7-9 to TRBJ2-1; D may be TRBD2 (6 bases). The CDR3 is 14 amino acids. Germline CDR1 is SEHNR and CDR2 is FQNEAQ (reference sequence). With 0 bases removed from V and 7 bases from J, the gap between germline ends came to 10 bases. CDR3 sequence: CASSLAGGKNEQFF. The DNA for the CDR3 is TGTGCCAGCAGCTTAGCGGGGGGTAAGAATGAGCAGTTCTTC.

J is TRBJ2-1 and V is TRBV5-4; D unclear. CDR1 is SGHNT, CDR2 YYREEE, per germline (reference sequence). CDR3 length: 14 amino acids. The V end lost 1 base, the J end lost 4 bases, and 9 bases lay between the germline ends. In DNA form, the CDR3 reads TGTGCCAGCAGCTTGAGAGACGTTTACAATGAGCAGTTCTTC. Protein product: CASSLRDVYNEQFF.

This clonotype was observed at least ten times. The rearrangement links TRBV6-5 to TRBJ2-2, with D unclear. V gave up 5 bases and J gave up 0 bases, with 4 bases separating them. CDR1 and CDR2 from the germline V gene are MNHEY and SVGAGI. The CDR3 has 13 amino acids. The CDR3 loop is CASSITNTGELFF. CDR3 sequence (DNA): TGTGCCAGCAGTATAACGAACACCGGGGAGCTGTTTTTT.

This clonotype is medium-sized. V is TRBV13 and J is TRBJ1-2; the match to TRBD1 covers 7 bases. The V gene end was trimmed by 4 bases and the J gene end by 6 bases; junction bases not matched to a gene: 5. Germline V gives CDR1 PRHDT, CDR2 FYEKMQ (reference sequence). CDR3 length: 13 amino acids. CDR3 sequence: CASSYGGTDGYTF. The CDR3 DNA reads TGTGCCAGCAGCTATGGGGGGACAGATGGCTACACCTTC.

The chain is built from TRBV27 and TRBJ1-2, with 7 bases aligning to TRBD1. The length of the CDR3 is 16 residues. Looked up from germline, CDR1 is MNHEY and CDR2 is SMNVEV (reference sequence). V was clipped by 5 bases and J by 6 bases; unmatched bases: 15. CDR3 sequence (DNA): TGTGCCAGCAGTCCGCACAGGGGTGAGGCTTCCAATGGCTACACCTTC. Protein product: CASSPHRGEASNGYTF.

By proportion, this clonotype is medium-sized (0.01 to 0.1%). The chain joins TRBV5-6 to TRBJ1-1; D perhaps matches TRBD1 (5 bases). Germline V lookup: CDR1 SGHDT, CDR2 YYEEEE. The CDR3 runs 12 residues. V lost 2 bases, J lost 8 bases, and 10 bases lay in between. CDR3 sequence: CASSFQGGEAFF. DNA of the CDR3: TGTGCCAGCAGCTTTCAGGGTGGCGAAGCTTTCTTT.

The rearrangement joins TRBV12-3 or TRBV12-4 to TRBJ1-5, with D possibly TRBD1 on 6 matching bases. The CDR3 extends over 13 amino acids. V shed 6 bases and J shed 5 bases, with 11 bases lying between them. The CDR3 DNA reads TGTGCCAGCAGAACAGGGTTCGATCAGCCCCAGCATTTT. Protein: CASRTGFDQPQHF.

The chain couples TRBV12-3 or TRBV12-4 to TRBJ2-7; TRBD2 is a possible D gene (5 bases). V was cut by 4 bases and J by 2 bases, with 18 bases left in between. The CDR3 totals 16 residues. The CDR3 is CASSSPQGSGPYEQYF. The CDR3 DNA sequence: TGTGCCAGCAGTTCCCCCCAAGGGAGTGGGCCCTACGAGCAGTACTTC.